This section outlines one T cell receptor (beta chain) sequence together with its context. The data belong to a study of blood T cell repertoires in COVID-19. Germline V CDR1 and CDR2: LNHDA, SQIVND (reference sequence). V shed 7 bases, J shed 4 bases, and the junction held 5 bases outside the gene matches. There are 13 residues in the CDR3. Under the authors' procedure: Counts of nucleated cells, estimated from reference gene primer amplification, were obtained. Libraries were prepared by immunoSEQ multiplex PCR; TCRdb keeps only in-frame clonotypes and omits some of them. Clone size and V and J calls were adopted from that table, with D and trimming inferred from the DNA. The data contain more than 100,000 clones, roughly four fifths of them singletons.

The clonotype was recovered from a woman in her sixties or seventies with acute or convalescent COVID-19. This rearrangement joins TRBV19 to TRBJ1-2; 8 nucleotides match TRBD1. The sequencing input was peripheral blood. In DNA, the CDR3 is TGTGCCAGTACCTGGACAGGGACCTATGGCTACACCTTC. Protein: CASTWTGTYGYTF.